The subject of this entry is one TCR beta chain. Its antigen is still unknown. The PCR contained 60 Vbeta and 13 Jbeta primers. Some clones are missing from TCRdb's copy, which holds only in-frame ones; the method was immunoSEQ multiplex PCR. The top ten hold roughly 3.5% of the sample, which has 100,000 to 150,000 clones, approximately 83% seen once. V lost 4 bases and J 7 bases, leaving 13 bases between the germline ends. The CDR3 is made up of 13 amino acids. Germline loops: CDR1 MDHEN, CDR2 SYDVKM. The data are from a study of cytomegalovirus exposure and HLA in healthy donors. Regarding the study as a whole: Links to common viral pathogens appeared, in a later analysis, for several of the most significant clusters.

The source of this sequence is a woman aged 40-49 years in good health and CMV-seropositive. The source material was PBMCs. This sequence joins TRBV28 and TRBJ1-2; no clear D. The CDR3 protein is CASSSPRDGGYTF. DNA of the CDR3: TGTGCCAGCAGTTCCCCGAGGGATGGTGGCTACACCTTC.